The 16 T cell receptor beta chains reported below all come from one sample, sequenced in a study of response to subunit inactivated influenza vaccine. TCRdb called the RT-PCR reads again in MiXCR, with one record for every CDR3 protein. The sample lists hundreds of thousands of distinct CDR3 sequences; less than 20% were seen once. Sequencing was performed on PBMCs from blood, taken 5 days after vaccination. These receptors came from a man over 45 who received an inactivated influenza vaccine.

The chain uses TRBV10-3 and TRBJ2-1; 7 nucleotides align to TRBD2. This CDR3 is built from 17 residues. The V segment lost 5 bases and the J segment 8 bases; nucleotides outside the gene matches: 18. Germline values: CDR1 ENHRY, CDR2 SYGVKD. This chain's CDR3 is CAISSIGLGGGLDEQFF. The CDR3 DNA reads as TGTGCCATCAGTTCTATCGGATTGGGCGGGGGATTAGATGAGCAGTTCTTC.

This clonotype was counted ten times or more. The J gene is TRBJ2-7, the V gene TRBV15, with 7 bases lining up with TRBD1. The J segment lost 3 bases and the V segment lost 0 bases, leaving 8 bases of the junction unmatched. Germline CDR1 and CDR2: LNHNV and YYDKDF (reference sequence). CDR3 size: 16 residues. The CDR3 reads CATSRDRDSTFYEQYF. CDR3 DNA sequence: TGTGCCACCAGCAGAGATCGGGACAGCACTTTCTACGAGCAGTACTTC.

CDR3 bases: TGCAGTGCTAGGAACCGCCTAATGGGACTAGCGGAAAGACCCTGGGCGGGTACGCAGTATTTT. This encodes CSARNRLMGLAERPWAGTQYF. The gene calls are TRBV20-1 and TRBJ2-3; TRBD2 matches 11 bases. The germline V gene encodes CDR1 DFQATT and CDR2 SNEGSKA (reference sequence). The length of the CDR3 is 21 residues. The ends lost 3 bases at V and 8 bases at J; junction bases unmatched: 28.

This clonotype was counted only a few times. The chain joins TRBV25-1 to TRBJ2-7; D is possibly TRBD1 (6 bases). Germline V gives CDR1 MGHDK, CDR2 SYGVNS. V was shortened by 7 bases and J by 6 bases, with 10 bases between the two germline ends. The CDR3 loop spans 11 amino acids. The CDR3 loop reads CASKLGAEQYF. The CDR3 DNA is TGTGCCAGCAAATTGGGGGCCGAGCAGTACTTC.

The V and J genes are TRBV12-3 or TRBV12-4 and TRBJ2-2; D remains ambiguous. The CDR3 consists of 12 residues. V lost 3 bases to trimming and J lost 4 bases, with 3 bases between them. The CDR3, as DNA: TGTGCCAGCAGTTTTATCACCGGGGAGCTGTTTTTT. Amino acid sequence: CASSFITGELFF.

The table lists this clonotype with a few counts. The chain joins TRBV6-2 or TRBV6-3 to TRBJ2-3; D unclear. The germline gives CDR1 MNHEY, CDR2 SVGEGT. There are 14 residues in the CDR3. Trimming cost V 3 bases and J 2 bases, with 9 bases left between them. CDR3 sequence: CASSYVTVTDTQYF. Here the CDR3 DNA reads TGTGCCAGCAGTTATGTTACAGTCACAGATACGCAGTATTTT.

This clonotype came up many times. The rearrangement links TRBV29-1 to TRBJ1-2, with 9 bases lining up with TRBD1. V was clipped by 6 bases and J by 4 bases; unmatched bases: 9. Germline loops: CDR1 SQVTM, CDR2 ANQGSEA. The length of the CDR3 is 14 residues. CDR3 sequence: CSVPRQGGSYGYTF. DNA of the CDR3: TGCAGCGTACCCAGACAGGGGGGTAGCTATGGCTACACCTTC.

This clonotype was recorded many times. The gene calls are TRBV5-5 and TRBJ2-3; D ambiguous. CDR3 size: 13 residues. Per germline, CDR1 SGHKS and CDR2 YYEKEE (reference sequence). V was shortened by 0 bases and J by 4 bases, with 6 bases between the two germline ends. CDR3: CASSLERADTQYF. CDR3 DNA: TGTGCCAGCAGCTTGGAAAGGGCAGATACGCAGTATTTT.

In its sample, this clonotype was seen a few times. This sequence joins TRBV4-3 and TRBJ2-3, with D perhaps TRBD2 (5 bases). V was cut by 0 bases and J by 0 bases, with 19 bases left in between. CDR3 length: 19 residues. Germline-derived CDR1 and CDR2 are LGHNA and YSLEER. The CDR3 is CASSQEIPVDSTSTDTQYF. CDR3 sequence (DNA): TGCGCCAGCAGCCAAGAAATTCCTGTGGACTCAACTAGCACAGATACGCAGTATTTT.

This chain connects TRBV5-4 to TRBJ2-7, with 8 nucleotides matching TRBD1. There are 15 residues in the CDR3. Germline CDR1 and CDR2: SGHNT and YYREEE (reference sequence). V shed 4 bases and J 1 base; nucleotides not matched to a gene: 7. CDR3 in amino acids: CASSQRGQGSYEQYF. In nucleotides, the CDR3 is TGTGCCAGCAGCCAACGAGGACAGGGATCCTACGAGCAGTACTTC.

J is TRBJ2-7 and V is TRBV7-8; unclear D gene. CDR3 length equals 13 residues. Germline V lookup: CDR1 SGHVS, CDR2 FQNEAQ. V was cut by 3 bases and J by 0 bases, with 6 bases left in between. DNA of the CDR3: TGTGCCAGCAGCTTTGTAAGCTCCTACGAGCAGTACTTC. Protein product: CASSFVSSYEQYF. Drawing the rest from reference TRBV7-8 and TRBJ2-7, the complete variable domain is GAGVSQSPRYKVAKRGQDVALRCDPISGHVSLFWYQQALGQGPEFLTYFQNEAQLDKSGLPSDRFFAERPEGSVSTLKIQRTQQEDSAVYLCASSFVSSYEQYFGPGTRLTVT.

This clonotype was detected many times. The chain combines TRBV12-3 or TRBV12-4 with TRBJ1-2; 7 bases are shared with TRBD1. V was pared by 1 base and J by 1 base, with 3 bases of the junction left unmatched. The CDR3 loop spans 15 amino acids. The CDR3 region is CASSLGTGSNYGYTF. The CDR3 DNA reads TGTGCCAGCAGTTTAGGGACAGGAAGTAACTATGGCTACACCTTC.

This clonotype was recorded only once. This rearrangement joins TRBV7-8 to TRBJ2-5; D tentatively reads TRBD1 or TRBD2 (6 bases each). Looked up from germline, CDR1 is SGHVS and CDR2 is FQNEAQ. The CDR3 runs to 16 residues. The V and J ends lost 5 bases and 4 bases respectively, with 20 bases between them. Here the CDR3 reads CASSPRPGALGETQYF. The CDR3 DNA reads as TGTGCCAGCAGCCCCCGTCCGGGGGCGCTCGGAGAGACCCAGTACTTC.

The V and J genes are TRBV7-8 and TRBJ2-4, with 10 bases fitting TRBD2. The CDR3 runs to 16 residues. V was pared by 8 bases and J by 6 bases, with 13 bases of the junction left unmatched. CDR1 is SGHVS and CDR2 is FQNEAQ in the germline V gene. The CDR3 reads CASSPLSGGNSNIQYF. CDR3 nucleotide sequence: TGTGCCAGCTCTCCTCTTAGCGGGGGGAATTCAAACATTCAGTACTTC. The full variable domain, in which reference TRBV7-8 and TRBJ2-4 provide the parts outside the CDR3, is GAGVSQSPRYKVAKRGQDVALRCDPISGHVSLFWYQQALGQGPEFLTYFQNEAQLDKSGLPSDRFFAERPEGSVSTLKIQRTQQEDSAVYLCASSPLSGGNSNIQYFGAGTRLSVL.

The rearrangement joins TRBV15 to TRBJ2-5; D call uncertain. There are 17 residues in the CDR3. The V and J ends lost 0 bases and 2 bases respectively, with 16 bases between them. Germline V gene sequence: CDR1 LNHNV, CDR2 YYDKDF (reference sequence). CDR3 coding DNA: TGTGCCACCAGCAGAGACTTCAGAAGCACCCTTCAAGAGACCCAGTACTTC. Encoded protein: CATSRDFRSTLQETQYF.

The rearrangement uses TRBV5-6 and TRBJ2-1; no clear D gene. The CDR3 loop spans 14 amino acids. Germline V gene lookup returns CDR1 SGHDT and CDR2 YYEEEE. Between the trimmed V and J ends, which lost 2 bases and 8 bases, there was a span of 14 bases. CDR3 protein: CASSFYRSIYEQFF. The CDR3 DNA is TGTGCCAGCAGCTTTTACCGCAGCATTTATGAGCAGTTCTTC.